The rows below give T cell receptor beta chains drawn from one sample of a study of blood T cells in healthy people across ages. TCRdb analysed the 5' RACE reads with MiXCR anew, one entry per CDR3 protein. The sample contains some 1.5 million distinct CDR3 sequences, 28% of which appear only once. The material sequenced was blood. The origin of the receptors is a woman under 40 in good health. Both conserved end residues are part of each CDR3. D genes are given only for firm matches. Not all rows give a size; the values are once, few, many and, for expanded clones, a class.

cdr3_length: 17
j_call: TRBJ1-1
v_call: TRBV7-9
d_call: TRBD1
clone_size: few
cdr3_nt: TGTGCCAGCAGCTTAGGGGGACAGGGCCCCATGAACACTGAAGCTTTCTTT
cdr3_aa: CASSLGGQGPMNTEAFF

cdr3_length: 13
j_call: TRBJ2-3
v_call: TRBV9
d_call: -
clone_size: many
cdr3_nt: TGTGCCAGCAGTGTGACTAGCACAGATACGCAGTATTTT
cdr3_aa: CASSVTSTDTQYF

cdr3_length: 14
j_call: TRBJ2-5
v_call: TRBV7-2
d_call: -
clone_size: -
cdr3_nt: TGTGCCAGCAGCTCCCAGAACCAATTAGAGACCCAGTACTTC
cdr3_aa: CASSSQNQLETQYF

cdr3_length: 17
j_call: TRBJ2-3
v_call: TRBV5-1
d_call: -
clone_size: few
cdr3_nt: TGCGCCAGCAGCTCGGGCGTTCGGGGGGCGCGTGGAGATACGCAGTATTTT
cdr3_aa: CASSSGVRGARGDTQYF

cdr3_length: 12
j_call: TRBJ2-1
v_call: TRBV29-1
d_call: -
clone_size: many
cdr3_nt: TGCAGCGTTGAGGGGGAGCTCGGTGAGCAGTTCTTC
cdr3_aa: CSVEGELGEQFF

cdr3_length: 14
j_call: TRBJ2-7
v_call: TRBV2
d_call: TRBD2
clone_size: -
cdr3_nt: TGTGCCAGCAGGCGAATTAGCGGGGCCTACGAGCAGTACTTC
cdr3_aa: CASRRISGAYEQYF

cdr3_length: 11
j_call: TRBJ1-4
v_call: TRBV20-1
d_call: -
clone_size: -
cdr3_nt: TGCAGTGCTAGAGACAGCGGAAAACTGTTTTTT
cdr3_aa: CSARDSGKLFF

cdr3_length: 14
j_call: TRBJ2-5
v_call: TRBV5-1
d_call: TRBD1
clone_size: -
cdr3_nt: TGCGCCAGCAGCTTAACAGGGGTCTCAGAGACCCAGTACTTC
cdr3_aa: CASSLTGVSETQYF

cdr3_length: 14
j_call: TRBJ2-7
v_call: TRBV3-1
d_call: -
clone_size: many
cdr3_nt: TGTGCCAGCAGTCAAGGGACTGTTTCCTACGAGCAGTACTTC
cdr3_aa: CASSQGTVSYEQYF

cdr3_length: 15
j_call: TRBJ1-5
v_call: TRBV21-1
d_call: -
clone_size: -
cdr3_nt: TGTGCCAGCAGCAGCCCGGCAGGGGTGAATCAGCCCCAGCATTTT
cdr3_aa: CASSSPAGVNQPQHF

cdr3_length: 18
j_call: TRBJ2-7
v_call: TRBV4-1
d_call: -
clone_size: many
cdr3_nt: TGCGCCAGCAGCCAAGTATGGACTAATACTGGAAGGACTTACGAGCAGTACTTC
cdr3_aa: CASSQVWTNTGRTYEQYF

cdr3_length: 13
j_call: TRBJ2-5
v_call: TRBV25-1
d_call: -
clone_size: -
cdr3_nt: TGTGCCAGCAGTGAATATCAGGGCTGGGAGCAGTACTTC
cdr3_aa: CASSEYQGWEQYF

cdr3_length: 15
j_call: TRBJ1-6
v_call: TRBV5-1
d_call: -
clone_size: -
cdr3_nt: TGCGCCAGCAGCGACCCGACAGGCCGAACGACACCCCTCCACTTT
cdr3_aa: CASSDPTGRTTPLHF

cdr3_length: 14
j_call: TRBJ2-3
v_call: TRBV6-1
d_call: -
clone_size: -
cdr3_nt: TGTGCCAGCAGAGGCAGGGCACGCACAGATACGCAGTATTTT
cdr3_aa: CASRGRARTDTQYF

cdr3_length: 13
j_call: TRBJ2-1
v_call: TRBV18
d_call: -
clone_size: few
cdr3_nt: TGTGCCAGCTCACCAAACTGGGACAATGAGCAGTTCTTC
cdr3_aa: CASSPNWDNEQFF

cdr3_length: 15
j_call: TRBJ2-5
v_call: TRBV11-2
d_call: -
clone_size: few
cdr3_nt: TGTGCCAGCAGCTTAGGGGATGTAGGGGATGAGACCCAGTACTTC
cdr3_aa: CASSLGDVGDETQYF

cdr3_length: 14
j_call: TRBJ2-3
v_call: TRBV28
d_call: TRBD1
clone_size: -
cdr3_nt: TGTACCAGCAGTTTATTCGGGACAGGGAAAACGCAGTATTTT
cdr3_aa: CTSSLFGTGKTQYF

cdr3_length: 15
j_call: TRBJ2-6
v_call: TRBV3-1
d_call: -
clone_size: few
cdr3_nt: TGTGCCAGCAGCCTGTTCGCGACTGGGGCCAACGTCCTGACTTTC
cdr3_aa: CASSLFATGANVLTF

cdr3_length: 14
j_call: TRBJ1-2
v_call: TRBV7-2
d_call: -
clone_size: -
cdr3_nt: TGTGCCAGCAGCTTAGTAACGGGGGACTATGGCTACACCTTC
cdr3_aa: CASSLVTGDYGYTF

cdr3_length: 16
j_call: TRBJ2-1
v_call: TRBV15
d_call: TRBD1
clone_size: few
cdr3_nt: TGTGCCACCAGCAGGCAGCGGGACAGGGGCTACAATGAGCAGTTCTTC
cdr3_aa: CATSRQRDRGYNEQFF

cdr3_length: 14
j_call: TRBJ1-4
v_call: TRBV12-3/TRBV12-4
d_call: TRBD1
clone_size: few
cdr3_nt: TGTGCCAGCACCCAGGGGGGACCTAATGAAAAACTGTTTTTT
cdr3_aa: CASTQGGPNEKLFF

cdr3_length: 12
j_call: TRBJ2-1
v_call: TRBV12-3/TRBV12-4
d_call: -
clone_size: few
cdr3_nt: TGTGCCAGCAGTTTTTCACCTACGGGTTCGTTCTTC
cdr3_aa: CASSFSPTGSFF

cdr3_length: 13
j_call: TRBJ1-2
v_call: TRBV27
d_call: -
clone_size: many
cdr3_nt: TGTGCCAGCAGTTTAGGGAACAGGAATGGCTACACCTTC
cdr3_aa: CASSLGNRNGYTF

cdr3_length: 17
j_call: TRBJ2-1
v_call: TRBV20-1
d_call: TRBD1
clone_size: few
cdr3_nt: TGCAGTGCTAGGGAGTTGGGGGACAGGGGGCATGCTAATGAGCAGTTCTTC
cdr3_aa: CSARELGDRGHANEQFF

cdr3_length: 15
j_call: TRBJ2-7
v_call: TRBV30
d_call: -
clone_size: -
cdr3_nt: TGTGCCTGGAGTACCGGGGCGGGTGTGCCCTCCGAGCAGTACTTC
cdr3_aa: CAWSTGAGVPSEQYF

cdr3_length: 14
j_call: TRBJ2-4
v_call: TRBV7-2
d_call: -
clone_size: once
cdr3_nt: TGTGCCAGCAGCCGGCAGGGGGGAGGGAATGAGGAGTACTTC
cdr3_aa: CASSRQGGGNEEYF

cdr3_length: 16
j_call: TRBJ2-5
v_call: TRBV5-1
d_call: -
clone_size: -
cdr3_nt: TGCGCCAGCAGCTTGGGACCCGGGACTGAGAAAGAGACCCAGTACTTC
cdr3_aa: CASSLGPGTEKETQYF

cdr3_length: 17
j_call: TRBJ2-3
v_call: TRBV20-1
d_call: TRBD2
clone_size: -
cdr3_nt: TGCAGTGCTAGAAGTAGCGGGCGGAGGGAGTCCACAGATACGCAGTATTTT
cdr3_aa: CSARSSGRRESTDTQYF

cdr3_length: 18
j_call: TRBJ2-7
v_call: TRBV5-1
d_call: -
clone_size: many
cdr3_nt: TGCGCCAGCAGCTTGGCGGGGACCGACAGCAGACTCGGGTACGAGCAGTACTTC
cdr3_aa: CASSLAGTDSRLGYEQYF

cdr3_length: 13
j_call: TRBJ2-4
v_call: TRBV7-9
d_call: -
clone_size: few
cdr3_nt: TGTGCCAGCAGCCCCGTTGGAGGGAATGAGCAGTACTTC
cdr3_aa: CASSPVGGNEQYF

cdr3_length: 16
j_call: TRBJ1-5
v_call: TRBV7-6
d_call: TRBD1
clone_size: -
cdr3_nt: TGTGCCAGCAGCCTGGGACAGGGGGCAGACGATCAGCCCCAGCATTTT
cdr3_aa: CASSLGQGADDQPQHF

cdr3_length: 17
j_call: TRBJ2-6
v_call: TRBV7-7
d_call: -
clone_size: -
cdr3_nt: TGTGCCAGCAGCCCCGGACCCAGAACCTCTGGGGCCAACGTCCTGACTTTC
cdr3_aa: CASSPGPRTSGANVLTF

cdr3_length: 15
j_call: TRBJ1-2
v_call: TRBV3-1
d_call: -
clone_size: few
cdr3_nt: TGTGCCAGCAGCCAAGTGGGAGGGGACTCCTATGGCTACACCTTC
cdr3_aa: CASSQVGGDSYGYTF

cdr3_length: 13
j_call: TRBJ1-1
v_call: TRBV10-3
d_call: TRBD1
clone_size: -
cdr3_nt: TGTGCCTCCCGACAGGGGGACGGCACTGAAGCTTTCTTT
cdr3_aa: CASRQGDGTEAFF

cdr3_length: 15
j_call: TRBJ1-5
v_call: TRBV6-5
d_call: TRBD1
clone_size: -
cdr3_nt: TGTGCCAGCAGTATGACAGGGGGAGGTAATCAGCCCCAGCATTTT
cdr3_aa: CASSMTGGGNQPQHF

cdr3_length: 13
j_call: TRBJ1-1
v_call: TRBV20-1
d_call: -
clone_size: -
cdr3_nt: TGCAGTGCTAGGACTAGCGCGAACACTGAAGCTTTCTTT
cdr3_aa: CSARTSANTEAFF

cdr3_length: 16
j_call: TRBJ2-1
v_call: TRBV27
d_call: -
clone_size: -
cdr3_nt: TGTGCCAGCAGTTTAACAGCAAGGCCCTCCTACAATGAGCAGTTCTTC
cdr3_aa: CASSLTARPSYNEQFF

cdr3_length: 18
j_call: TRBJ2-2
v_call: TRBV20-1
d_call: TRBD2
clone_size: -
cdr3_nt: TGCAGTGCTAGCCTCTCCGCGGGGGGCAGAGGGAAGACCGGGGAGCTGTTTTTT
cdr3_aa: CSASLSAGGRGKTGELFF

cdr3_length: 14
j_call: TRBJ2-1
v_call: TRBV5-1
d_call: -
clone_size: many
cdr3_nt: TGCGCCAGCAGCTTGGCACAGGGCGGAGATGAGCAGTTCTTC
cdr3_aa: CASSLAQGGDEQFF

cdr3_length: 14
j_call: TRBJ1-1
v_call: TRBV6-6
d_call: -
clone_size: few
cdr3_nt: TGTGCCAGCAGCGCAAACAGGGTGGGCCCTGAAGCTTTCTTT
cdr3_aa: CASSANRVGPEAFF

cdr3_length: 14
j_call: TRBJ2-7
v_call: TRBV20-1
d_call: TRBD1
clone_size: many
cdr3_nt: TGCAGTGCCCCTCATCCAGGGGGCGCTTACGAGCAGTACTTC
cdr3_aa: CSAPHPGGAYEQYF

cdr3_length: 15
j_call: TRBJ2-1
v_call: TRBV2
d_call: -
clone_size: -
cdr3_nt: TGTGCCAGCAGTCCCCGCGGGACCACCTACAATGAGCAGTTCTTC
cdr3_aa: CASSPRGTTYNEQFF